The rows below give T cell receptor beta chains drawn from one sample of a study of blood T cell repertoires in COVID-19. Repertoires were generated with immunoSEQ multiplex PCR, while TCRdb's copy carries only in-frame clones and drops some. The profile shows roughly 280,000 clones, 70% to 90% of them singletons. The sample consisted of peripheral blood. The receptors were gathered from a woman in her 70s with acute or convalescent COVID-19. Each CDR3 is given with its conserved first and last residue.

CASSQQPPRVGGELFF,TRBJ2-2,TRBV3-1/TRBV3-2
CASSQGRPSGANVLTF,TRBJ2-6,TRBV3-1/TRBV3-2
CASSSPGRGYYGYTF,TRBJ1-2,TRBV19
CASSEQGAGELFF,TRBJ2-2,TRBV9
CASSYAGSMISPLHF,TRBJ1-6,TRBV3-1/TRBV3-2
CASSPRTGGHEQYF,TRBJ2-7,TRBV7-8
CSVGAANSNQPQHF,TRBJ1-5,TRBV29-1
CASSPIPTDRGGNTIYF,TRBJ1-3,TRBV5-1
CASSLQRAQETQYF,TRBJ2-5,TRBV7-8
CASKAGTDTQYF,TRBJ2-3,TRBV10-2
CASSLNPLSGIGLTNTEAFF,TRBJ1-1,TRBV7-3
CASSQEGGGRGNTIYF,TRBJ1-3,TRBV4-2
CATTPYRTASYGYTF,TRBJ1-2,TRBV2
CASSDGASSEQYF,TRBJ2-7,TRBV6-4
CASSLGGWGSLSNQPQHF,TRBJ1-5,TRBV7-8
CASSPFSSYEQYF,TRBJ2-7,TRBV2